The 32 T cell receptor beta chains presented below share a single source sample, sequenced in a study of metastatic and nonmetastatic thyroid tumors. Through MiXCR, TCRdb re-clonotyped the PCR reads. The table includes tens of thousands of clones, about 16% detected once. Before thyroid surgery, none of the patients had received any treatment. Sequenced material: blood. The receptors derive from a female donor with papillary thyroid cancer or a benign thyroid nodule (not recorded which). Some clones in this sample may be carry-over from other donors' samples.

This clone was recorded many times. V usage is TRBV6-1 and J usage is TRBJ2-1, with a possible D match to TRBD2 (6 bases). The CDR3 contains 13 residues. The V gene lost 5 bases and the J gene lost 9 bases, with 14 bases spanning the gap. CDR1 is MNHNS, CDR2 SASEGT, per germline. CDR3 in amino acids: CASSRREALEQFF. CDR3 DNA sequence: TGTGCCAGCAGTAGGCGGGAAGCGCTTGAGCAGTTCTTC.

In this sample, this clone turned up a few times. This specimen includes other DNA sequences encoding the same CDR3. The chain uses TRBV6-2 or TRBV6-3 and TRBJ2-3; 12 nucleotides align to TRBD2. The CDR3 consists of 14 residues. V shed 5 bases, J shed 7 bases, and the junction held 4 bases outside the gene matches. Germline CDR1 and CDR2: MNHEY and SVGEGT. This chain's CDR3 is CASSLTSGRNTQYF. The DNA for the CDR3 is TGTGCCAGCAGTCTGACTAGCGGGAGAAATACGCAGTATTTT.

The rearrangement joins TRBV20-1 to TRBJ2-7; 7 positions match TRBD1. Trimming removed 5 bases from V and 3 bases from J; junction bases left unmatched: 4. This CDR3 is built from 12 residues. Germline V gene lookup returns CDR1 DFQATT and CDR2 SNEGSKA (reference sequence). The CDR3 spells CSASRQGYEQYF. CDR3 sequence (DNA): TGCAGTGCTTCCAGACAGGGCTACGAGCAGTACTTC.

This clone was counted only a few times. The chain recombines TRBV5-4 with TRBJ2-3; D may be TRBD1 or TRBD2 (5 bases each). The V end was cut by 0 bases, the J end by 2 bases, with 7 bases between. CDR3 length: 14 residues. In germline, CDR1 is SGHNT, CDR2 YYREEE (reference sequence). The CDR3 DNA sequence: TGTGCCAGCAGCTTGGCGGGACCCACAGATACGCAGTATTTT. Its protein is CASSLAGPTDTQYF.

The genes are TRBV5-5 and TRBJ1-1, with TRBD1 matching 7 bases. V trimming: 2 bases; J trimming: 5 bases; junction bases outside the gene matches: 12. The CDR3 is 16 residues long. CDR1 is SGHKS, CDR2 YYEKEE, per germline (reference sequence). The CDR3, as DNA: TGTGCCAGCAGCTTTCTCCAGGGGGTACCTGGGACTGAAGCTTTCTTT. Protein product: CASSFLQGVPGTEAFF.

This clone appeared many times. The CDR3: CASSQITGYEQYF. CDR3 DNA: TGTGCCAGCAGCCAAATCACAGGGTACGAGCAGTACTTC. V is TRBV12-3 or TRBV12-4 and J is TRBJ2-7; D perhaps matches TRBD1 (6 bases). Deletions cut 6 bases from V and 4 bases from J, with 13 bases between. This CDR3 comprises 13 residues.

This sequence joins TRBV7-2 and TRBJ2-7, with D possibly TRBD1 on 6 matching bases. Germline V lookup: CDR1 SGHTA, CDR2 FQGNSA. Trimming removed 6 bases from V and 2 bases from J, with 14 bases in between. CDR3 size: 14 residues. Here the CDR3 reads CASSYHDRTYEQYF. The CDR3, as DNA: TGTGCCAGCAGTTACCATGACAGGACCTACGAGCAGTACTTC.

The chain joins TRBV12-3 or TRBV12-4 to TRBJ2-1; 7 nucleotides line up with TRBD1. V lost 7 bases, J lost 4 bases, and 7 bases stayed unmatched. This CDR3 is 14 amino acids long. The CDR3 nucleotides read TGTGCCAGCACCCCGGACAGGCCTTACAATGAGCAGTTCTTC. Its translation is CASTPDRPYNEQFF.

This clone has more than one count but fewer than ten. The rearrangement links TRBV5-7 to TRBJ2-5; 16 bases line up with TRBD2. TRBV5-7 is recorded as an ORF, its role being uncertain. This CDR3 is 17 amino acids long. V was clipped by 4 bases and J by 2 bases; unmatched bases: 5. This CDR3 reads CASSPGLAGGPQETQYF. CDR3 sequence (DNA): TGTGCCAGCAGCCCGGGACTAGCGGGAGGGCCACAAGAGACCCAGTACTTC.

This clone was picked up many times. Given a much more abundant clone one base away, this may be a read error. Lacking the conserved final phenylalanine or tryptophan, this CDR3 likely reflects a read error. This chain links TRBV6-6 with TRBJ1-2; 7 positions agree with TRBD1. The V and J ends lost 0 bases and 4 bases, in that order; junction bases with no gene match: 5. The V gene's germline CDR1 is MNHNY and CDR2 SVGAGI (reference sequence). This CDR3 has 15 amino acids. The CDR3, as DNA: TGTGCCAGCAGTTACTCGTTGGGACAGCCCTATGGCTACACCCTC. Its protein product is CASSYSLGQPYGYTL.

This clone was found many times. CDR3 coding DNA: TGTGCCAGCAGCTTAGGGGTCGGGAGCACTGAAGCTTTCTTT. Encoded protein: CASSLGVGSTEAFF. V is TRBV7-9 and J is TRBJ1-1, with D hard to call. In germline, CDR1 is SEHNR, CDR2 FQNEAQ (reference sequence). V lost 1 base and J lost 4, with 10 bases in between. This CDR3 has 14 residues.

The rearrangement uses TRBV27 and TRBJ2-3, with TRBD2 matching 9 bases. The V gene end was trimmed by 2 bases and the J gene end by 2 bases; junction bases not matched to a gene: 14. The CDR3 covers 19 residues. In germline, CDR1 is MNHEY, CDR2 SMNVEV (reference sequence). Here the CDR3 reads CASSLPISGRRVVTDTQYF. CDR3 nucleotides: TGTGCCAGCAGTTTACCAATTAGCGGGAGACGGGTCGTCACAGATACGCAGTATTTT.

This rearrangement joins TRBV6-7 to TRBJ2-7; no firm D call. TRBV6-7 is sorted into the ORF group, with uncertain function. V gave up 0 bases and J gave up 2 bases, with 8 bases separating them. The CDR3 covers 14 residues. The chain's CDR3 is CASSYSPGPYEQYF. The CDR3 DNA reads as TGTGCCAGCAGTTACTCCCCGGGTCCCTACGAGCAGTACTTC.

This clone was counted at least ten times. The gene calls are TRBV28 and TRBJ2-5, with 7 nucleotides matching TRBD1. CDR1 and CDR2 (germline): MDHEN, SYDVKM. V shed 7 bases, J shed 4 bases, and the junction held 12 bases outside the gene matches. The CDR3 covers 15 residues. In nucleotides, the CDR3 is TGTGCCAGCACCATCCTTCAGGGGGTGCGAGAGACCCAGTACTTC. It yields the protein CASTILQGVRETQYF.

On this clone itself: The conserved phenylalanine or tryptophan is not found at the CDR3 terminus, so this likely reflects a read error. V and J are TRBV29-1 and TRBJ1-2, with D possibly being TRBD1 (5 bases). The germline V gene encodes CDR1 SQVTM and CDR2 ANQGSEA. The CDR3 is 13 amino acids. CDR3 sequence: CRVVAWDGHGYTL. CDR3 DNA sequence: TGCAGAGTTGTGGCATGGGACGGCCATGGCTACACCTTA.

This clone was seen a few times. The chain joins TRBV11-1 to TRBJ2-4, with 7 positions matching TRBD2. The V gene end was trimmed by 1 base and the J gene end by 3 bases; junction bases not matched to a gene: 15. The length of the CDR3 is 19 residues. Germline V gene data show CDR1 as SGHAT and CDR2 as FQDESV (reference sequence). The CDR3 reads CASSLGGSGDFVVKNIQYF. The DNA of the CDR3 is TGTGCCAGCAGCTTAGGCGGGAGTGGTGATTTTGTGGTCAAAAACATTCAGTACTTC.

V and J are TRBV20-1 and TRBJ2-7; D perhaps matches TRBD2 (6 bases). Germline V CDR1 and CDR2: DFQATT, SNEGSKA (reference sequence). This CDR3 is built from 14 residues. Trimming pared 0 bases from V and 5 bases from J, leaving 14 bases between. The CDR3, as DNA: TGCAGTGCTAGAGATCCGACGGGGGTCCACGAGCAGTACTTC. Amino acid sequence: CSARDPTGVHEQYF.

The gene calls are TRBV7-9 and TRBJ2-7; D not certain. Germline CDR1 SEHNR, CDR2 FQNEAQ (reference sequence). This CDR3 is built from 12 residues. Trimming cost V 4 bases and J 4 bases, with 8 bases left between them. The CDR3 region has the DNA TGTGCCAGCAGCTCAGAGAAATACGAGCAGTACTTC. It codes for CASSSEKYEQYF.

J is TRBJ1-5 and V is TRBV19; the D is unclear. In germline, CDR1 is LNHDA, CDR2 SQIVND (reference sequence). CDR3 length: 14 amino acids. V lost 5 bases, J lost 2 bases, and 10 bases lay in between. The chain's CDR3 is CASSGMSGNQPQHF. Here the CDR3 DNA reads TGTGCCAGTAGTGGGATGTCTGGCAATCAGCCCCAGCATTTT.

The chain is built from TRBV27 and TRBJ1-5; TRBD1 matches 9 bases. Germline lookup yields CDR1 MNHEY and CDR2 SMNVEV (reference sequence). The length of the CDR3 is 15 residues. V trimming: 5 bases; J trimming: 13 bases; junction bases outside the gene matches: 15. The CDR3 DNA reads as TGTGCCAGCAGTCCCCGGGACAGGGCAGACCAGACTCAGCATTTT. The encoded protein is CASSPRDRADQTQHF.

This clone was recorded at least ten times. The CDR3 reads CASGDRGWTDTQYF. CDR3 DNA: TGTGCTAGTGGTGACAGGGGGTGGACAGATACGCAGTATTTT. This chain links TRBV12-5 with TRBJ2-3, with 9 bases lining up with TRBD1. Germline V CDR1 and CDR2: LGHNT, FRNRAP. V lost 5 bases to trimming and J lost 3 bases; unmatched junction nucleotides: 3. The CDR3 consists of 14 residues.

This clone was observed a handful of times. The CDR3 spells CASSLGTGSSGNTIYF. For the CDR3, the DNA is TGCGCCAGCAGCTTAGGGACAGGCAGCTCTGGAAACACCATATATTTT. The V gene is TRBV5-1, the J gene TRBJ1-3; 8 bases agree with TRBD1. The length of the CDR3 is 16 residues. Per the germline V gene, CDR1 is SGHRS and CDR2 is YFSETQ. V gave up 2 bases and J gave up 0 bases; unmatched junction bases: 4. Combining the CDR3 with reference TRBV5-1 and TRBJ1-3 gives the whole variable domain KAGVTQTPRYLIKTRGQQVTLSCSPISGHRSVSWYQQTPGQGLQFLFEYFSETQRNKGNFPGRFSGRQFSNSRSEMNVSTLELGDSALYLCASSLGTGSSGNTIYFGEGSWLTVV.

This rearrangement joins TRBV20-1 to TRBJ1-6; D unresolved. From germline, CDR1 is DFQATT and CDR2 SNEGSKA (reference sequence). V dropped 0 bases and J dropped 5 bases, with 14 bases sitting between them. This CDR3 is built from 16 residues. The CDR3 coding sequence is TGCAGTGCTAGAGACCCTCGCGCTGGGAATAATTCACCCCTCCACTTT. It is translated as CSARDPRAGNNSPLHF.

This clone was found many times. The V gene is TRBV28, the J gene TRBJ1-4, with D tentatively TRBD1 (5 bases). Trimming took 2 bases from V and 0 from J, leaving 7 bases between them. The CDR3 sequence is 15 residues long. Germline V gene lookup returns CDR1 MDHEN and CDR2 SYDVKM. The CDR3 protein is CASSLGGATNEKLFF. CDR3 sequence (DNA): TGTGCCAGCAGTTTAGGGGGGGCAACTAATGAAAAACTGTTTTTT.

This clone was detected many times. This chain uses TRBV19 with TRBJ1-6, with D perhaps TRBD1 (5 bases). The germline CDR1 and CDR2 sequences are LNHDA and SQIVND (reference sequence). The length of the CDR3 is 14 residues. Trimming took 7 bases from V and 5 from J, leaving 12 bases between them. The CDR3 reads CASTPSRDNSPLHF. CDR3 DNA: TGTGCCAGTACTCCCAGCAGGGATAATTCACCCCTCCACTTT.

The chain has TRBV30 and TRBJ2-6; no firm D call. The CDR3 is 14 amino acids. V shed 3 bases and J shed 1 base, with 7 bases lying between them. CDR1 and CDR2 (germline): GTSNPN, SVGIG (reference sequence). This CDR3 is CAWSDGSGANVLTF. CDR3 DNA sequence: TGTGCCTGGAGCGATGGATCTGGGGCCAACGTCCTGACTTTC.

Ten or more counts support this clone. The chain recombines TRBV6-1 with TRBJ1-5, with D maybe TRBD1 (5 bases). CDR1 and CDR2 (germline): MNHNS, SASEGT. Trimming stripped 4 bases from V and 5 bases from J, with 12 bases between. The CDR3 is 14 amino acids. The CDR3 DNA reads as TGTGCCAGCAGTGTCCGGGACGGTTATCAGCCCCAGCATTTT. This encodes CASSVRDGYQPQHF.

For this clone: The CDR3 does not close with the conserved phenylalanine or tryptophan, likely indicating a read error. The genes are TRBV6-2 or TRBV6-3 and TRBJ2-6, with a possible D match to TRBD1 (5 bases). The CDR3 extends over 17 amino acids. CDR1 is MNHEY and CDR2 is SVGEGT in the germline V gene. The CDR3 reads CARSPTSSSSGAKVLTC. The CDR3, as DNA: TGTGCCCGCAGTCCGACTTCCTCAAGCTCTGGGGCCAAGGTCCTGACTTGC.

This clone occurred a few times. The rearrangement uses TRBV6-2 or TRBV6-3 and TRBJ2-3, with D maybe TRBD2 (5 bases). The CDR3 has 16 amino acids. V lost 0 bases and J 3 bases, leaving 13 bases between the germline ends. Germline CDR1 reads MNHEY; CDR2 reads SVGEGT. CDR3: CASSYSVPPGTDTQYF. CDR3 sequence (DNA): TGTGCCAGCAGTTACTCGGTCCCTCCGGGGACAGATACGCAGTATTTT.

The sample holds many counts of this clone. The chain joins TRBV11-3 to TRBJ1-6; the match to TRBD1 covers 7 bases. Per the germline V gene, CDR1 is SGHNT and CDR2 is YENEEA. This CDR3 is built from 16 residues. V dropped 2 bases and J dropped 7; count of bases not matched to a gene: 8. The CDR3 loop reads CASSLLSQGENSPLHF. The CDR3 DNA follows: TGTGCCAGCAGCTTACTTAGCCAGGGGGAAAATTCACCCCTCCACTTT. Using reference TRBV11-3 and TRBJ1-6 for the parts outside the CDR3, the full variable domain is EAGVVQSPRYKIIEKKQPVAFWCNPISGHNTLYWYLQNLGQGPELLIRYENEEAVDDSQLPKDRFSAERLKGVDSTLKIQPAELGDSAVYLCASSLLSQGENSPLHFGNGTRLTVT.

This clone was seen repeatedly, ten times or more. The CDR3 nucleotides read TGTGCCAGCAGCTTTAGCAATCAGCCCCAGCATTTT. This translates into CASSFSNQPQHF. The chain joins TRBV7-9 to TRBJ1-5; D call uncertain. V gave up 3 bases and J gave up 0 bases, with 0 bases separating them. The CDR3 has 12 residues. CDR1 is SEHNR and CDR2 is FQNEAQ in the germline V gene (reference sequence).

CDR3 coding DNA: TGTGCCTGGAGTGCAGGGGGCGCCCTCCACTTT. Residues: CAWSAGGALHF. The genes are TRBV30 and TRBJ1-6; 8 bases map to TRBD1. V trimming: 1 base; J trimming: 14 bases; junction bases outside the gene matches: 1. The CDR3 is 11 residues long. Germline CDR1 and CDR2: GTSNPN and SVGIG (reference sequence).